Listed below are T cell receptor beta chains from one sample, sequenced in a study of T cells in Graves' hyperthyroidism and ophthalmopathy. TCRdb fed the multiplex PCR reads into MiXCR, producing one record per CDR3 protein. The data contain about 640,000 distinct CDR3 sequences, roughly 15% of them singletons. Sequences were obtained from blood. The receptor set was obtained from a woman aged 45 to 65 with Graves' ophthalmopathy. The conserved cysteine and the conserved F or W are not part of the CDR3 here.

J: TRBJ1-4
V: TRBV28
CDR3: ASSPGTGGTTNEKLF

J: TRBJ2-7
V: TRBV5-4
CDR3: ASSTSGRARYEQY

J: TRBJ2-1
V: TRBV7-2
CDR3: ASSLVSGGAGVGASYNEQF

J: TRBJ2-1
V: TRBV11-2
CDR3: ASSLAGWFRQGANEQF

J: TRBJ2-2
V: TRBV6-5
CDR3: ASSYYQGNTGELF

J: TRBJ1-5
V: TRBV18
CDR3: ASSPEGRQPQH

J: TRBJ2-2
V: TRBV7-2
CDR3: ASSFQGGNTGELF

J: TRBJ2-5
V: TRBV18
CDR3: ASSPTARLYQETQY

J: TRBJ2-7
V: TRBV7-2
CDR3: ASRRQGAYEQY

J: TRBJ2-2
V: TRBV11-3
CDR3: ASSLDRDGELF

J: TRBJ2-3
V: TRBV30
CDR3: AWSPSTDTQY

J: TRBJ1-5
V: TRBV27
CDR3: ASSQGLGQPQH

J: TRBJ2-1
V: TRBV12-3/TRBV12-4
CDR3: ASFRAGDMNEQF

J: TRBJ1-2
V: TRBV9
CDR3: ASSVGGGAGYGYT

J: TRBJ2-2
V: TRBV19
CDR3: ASSTEGATGELF

J: TRBJ2-7
V: TRBV7-3
CDR3: ASSLGSSTTGQY

J: TRBJ2-3
V: TRBV19
CDR3: ASSIVKDTQY

J: TRBJ1-2
V: TRBV7-2
CDR3: ASSLSGDGYGYT

J: TRBJ1-5
V: TRBV28
CDR3: ASSPRGGWGQPQH

J: TRBJ2-6
V: TRBV28
CDR3: ASRRAGGPGANVLT

J: TRBJ1-1
V: TRBV20-1
CDR3: SVRPGINTEAF

J: TRBJ1-5
V: TRBV30
CDR3: AWSGPSNQPQH

J: TRBJ2-7
V: TRBV19
CDR3: ASSIRVAERYEQY

J: TRBJ1-6
V: TRBV2
CDR3: ASSEEGSDSPLH

J: TRBJ2-4
V: TRBV29-1
CDR3: SVNFGTSGSNIQY

J: TRBJ2-7
V: TRBV28
CDR3: ASSPFGVGPYEQY

J: TRBJ1-4
V: TRBV6-2/TRBV6-3
CDR3: ASSRVRRGGGLYREKLF

J: TRBJ2-1
V: TRBV24-1
CDR3: ATSDRQEDYNEQF

J: TRBJ2-7
V: TRBV2
CDR3: AQARDGSSYEQY

J: TRBJ1-4
V: TRBV12-3/TRBV12-4
CDR3: ASSSDRGREKLF

J: TRBJ2-7
V: TRBV5-1
CDR3: ASSLVGSSYEQY

J: TRBJ2-7
V: TRBV2
CDR3: ASTERGYEQY

J: TRBJ1-2
V: TRBV12-3/TRBV12-4
CDR3: ASSWMGGGYGYT

J: TRBJ1-4
V: TRBV4-3
CDR3: ASSQGQGASNEKLF

J: TRBJ2-1
V: TRBV27
CDR3: ASSPRTGRINNEQF

J: TRBJ1-1
V: TRBV19
CDR3: ASSIFQTEAF

J: TRBJ1-1
V: TRBV6-2/TRBV6-3
CDR3: ASSSAQTNTEAF

J: TRBJ1-4
V: TRBV4-3
CDR3: ASAPARRINEKLF

J: TRBJ2-7
V: TRBV27
CDR3: ASSFIDGSFYEQY

J: TRBJ2-7
V: TRBV20-1
CDR3: SAREGPPRGYEQY

J: TRBJ1-1
V: TRBV28
CDR3: ASSLLLQGVTEAF

J: TRBJ2-3
V: TRBV20-1
CDR3: SASRLAGDLDTQY

J: TRBJ2-5
V: TRBV5-8
CDR3: ASNLDAQETQY

J: TRBJ2-3
V: TRBV15
CDR3: ATSRAGGASTDTQY

J: TRBJ1-1
V: TRBV5-1
CDR3: ASSLDREAF

J: TRBJ2-2
V: TRBV20-1
CDR3: SARRDYANPGELF

J: TRBJ2-3
V: TRBV20-1
CDR3: SARMQTDTQY

J: TRBJ1-2
V: TRBV27
CDR3: ASSPRQGANGYT

J: TRBJ2-7
V: TRBV7-8
CDR3: ASSLRSSGIYEQY